Following are 18 T cell receptor beta chains from one sample sequenced in a study of blood T cell repertoires in COVID-19. Repertoires were generated with immunoSEQ multiplex PCR, while TCRdb's copy carries only in-frame clones and drops some. Of some 160,000 clones listed, 83% were seen once; the top ten hold approximately 2%. The material sequenced was peripheral blood. The receptors stem from a woman of 80 years or more with acute or convalescent COVID-19.

This clone was detected once. The chain uses TRBV28 and TRBJ2-1, with 9 bases fitting TRBD2. Losses at the gene ends were 5 bases for V and 16 bases for J; bases not matched to a gene: 6. Looked up from germline, CDR1 is MDHEN and CDR2 is SYDVKM. The CDR3 loop spans 11 amino acids. Written as DNA, the CDR3 is TGTGCCAGCAGTACCGGACTAGCGAGCTTCTTC. This translates into CASSTGLASFF.

V and J are TRBV28 and TRBJ1-2, with 9 bases matching TRBD1. Trimming took 2 bases from V and 8 from J; bases not matched to a gene: 6. The CDR3 is 14 amino acids. Per germline, CDR1 MDHEN and CDR2 SYDVKM. This CDR3 is CASSLLGTGSGYTF. The CDR3 region has the DNA TGTGCCAGCAGTTTACTTGGGACAGGGAGCGGCTACACCTTC.

This clone has a handful of counts. The chain is built from TRBV25-1 and TRBJ1-2; 8 bases align to TRBD1. The germline V gene encodes CDR1 MGHDK and CDR2 SYGVNS. V shed 3 bases and J 7 bases; nucleotides not matched to a gene: 4. The CDR3 runs 13 residues. CDR3 sequence (DNA): TGTGCCAGCAGTGACCGGACAGGGAGTGGCTACACCTTC. This translates into CASSDRTGSGYTF.

The chain links TRBV7-3 to TRBJ2-1, with D possibly being TRBD2 (6 bases). This CDR3 has 14 residues. Trimming removed 0 bases from V and 4 bases from J, with 7 bases in between. Germline lookup yields CDR1 SGHTA and CDR2 FQGTGA. CDR3 in amino acids: CASSLTGLYNEQFF. The CDR3 DNA sequence: TGTGCCAGCAGCTTAACGGGACTTTACAATGAGCAGTTCTTC. Complete variable domain (other parts from reference TRBV7-3 and TRBJ2-1): GAGVSQTPSNKVTEKGKYVELRCDPISGHTALYWYRQSLGQGPEFLIYFQGTGAADDSGLPNDRFFAVRPEGSVSTLKIQRTERGDSAVYLCASSLTGLYNEQFFGPGTRLTVL.

This chain connects TRBV7-2 to TRBJ2-1; possibly TRBD2 for D (6 bases). The CDR3 extends over 13 amino acids. The germline CDR1 and CDR2 sequences are SGHTA and FQGNSA. The ends were cut back, 6 bases at V and 8 bases at J, with 14 bases in the middle. As DNA, the CDR3 is TGTGCCAGCAGGCCCGGGGGAATGGATGAGCAGTTCTTC. Amino acids: CASRPGGMDEQFF.

The chain employs TRBV27 and TRBJ2-7, with a possible D match to TRBD1 (6 bases). The CDR3 spans 15 residues. Trimming left V 1 base short and J 4 bases short, with 14 bases between. Looked up from germline, CDR1 is MNHEY and CDR2 is SMNVEV (reference sequence). As DNA, the CDR3 is TGTGCCAGCAGTTTATACAGGGTAGGATTTTACGAGCAGTACTTC. This gives the protein CASSLYRVGFYEQYF.

This rearrangement joins TRBV5-1 to TRBJ2-2; TRBD2 agrees at 13 bases. The junction had 4 bases not matched to a gene; V was cut back by 1 base and J by 4 bases. In germline, CDR1 is SGHRS, CDR2 YFSETQ. CDR3 length equals 17 residues. CDR3 in amino acids: CASSLRTSGSGTGELFF. In nucleotides, the CDR3 is TGCGCCAGCAGCTTGCGGACTAGCGGGAGCGGCACCGGGGAGCTGTTTTTT.

J is TRBJ1-2 and V is TRBV4-3; D unclear. V was shortened by 0 bases and J by 0 bases, with 5 bases between the two germline ends. CDR1 is LGHNA and CDR2 is YSLEER in the germline V gene. The CDR3 has 14 amino acids. CDR3 sequence: CASSQDLANYGYTF. The CDR3 DNA is TGCGCCAGCAGCCAAGATCTTGCTAACTATGGCTACACCTTC.

This clone turned up a few times. The chain links TRBV7-2 to TRBJ2-2; no definite D call. Per the germline V gene, CDR1 is SGHTA and CDR2 is FQGNSA. The CDR3 runs 14 residues. The germline V and J ends were trimmed by 7 bases and 0 bases, with 9 bases remaining between them. The CDR3 DNA reads TGTGCCAGCATCATGACACCGAACACCGGGGAGCTGTTTTTT. Translated: CASIMTPNTGELFF.

The chain uses TRBV3-1 (or the pseudogene TRBV3-2) and TRBJ1-4; possibly TRBD1 for D (6 bases). CDR3 size: 14 residues. CDR1 and CDR2 from the germline V gene are LGHDT and YNNKEL (reference sequence). The ends were cut back, 1 base at V and 5 bases at J, with 8 bases in the middle. Written as DNA, the CDR3 is TGTGCCAGCAGCCAAGGTGGACAGAATGAAAAACTGTTTTTT. Translating it yields CASSQGGQNEKLFF.

V is TRBV7-2 and J is TRBJ2-3; D possibly corresponds to TRBD2 (5 bases). CDR1 is SGHTA and CDR2 is FQGNSA in the germline V gene. Deletions cut 2 bases from V and 2 bases from J, with 11 bases between. This CDR3 has 15 residues. The CDR3 is CASSLQAANTDTQYF. CDR3 DNA sequence: TGTGCCAGCAGCTTACAAGCGGCAAACACAGATACGCAGTATTTT. Drawing the rest from reference TRBV7-2 and TRBJ2-3, the complete variable domain is GAGVSQSPSNKVTEKGKDVELRCDPISGHTALYWYRQSLGQGLEFLIYFQGNSAPDKSGLPSDRFSAERTGGSVSTLTIQRTQQEDSAVYLCASSLQAANTDTQYFGPGTRLTVL.

The CDR3 reads CASSQNLQGRGYGYTF. The CDR3 DNA is TGTGCCAGCAGCCAAAACTTACAGGGACGCGGCTATGGCTACACCTTC. The V and J genes are TRBV4-2 and TRBJ1-2, with a tentative D call TRBD1 (6 bases). Germline V gene data show CDR1 as LGHNA and CDR2 as YNFKEQ. V lost 2 bases and J 4 bases, leaving 17 bases between the germline ends. The CDR3 sequence is 16 residues long.

The gene calls are TRBV7-6 and TRBJ2-2; D not certain. CDR1 is SGHVS and CDR2 is FNYEAQ in the germline V gene. The CDR3 totals 13 residues. Trimming stripped 0 bases from V and 9 bases from J, with 8 bases between. This CDR3 is CASSLALDRELFF. In DNA form, the CDR3 reads TGTGCCAGCAGCTTAGCGTTAGACAGGGAGCTGTTTTTT.

The chain employs TRBV7-9 and TRBJ2-4; 9 nucleotides agree with TRBD2. Germline trimming cut 2 bases from V and 2 bases from J; bases unmatched to any gene: 4. CDR1 is SEHNR, CDR2 FQNEAQ, per germline (reference sequence). The CDR3 is made up of 16 amino acids. Written as DNA, the CDR3 is TGTGCCAGCAGCTTATTCCTAGCGGGGACCAAAAACATTCAGTACTTC. Translation gives CASSLFLAGTKNIQYF.

The chain combines TRBV30 with TRBJ1-1, with 8 bases fitting TRBD1. From germline, CDR1 is GTSNPN and CDR2 SVGIG (reference sequence). The CDR3 has 14 residues. Trimming took 7 bases from V and 1 from J; bases not matched to a gene: 8. DNA for the CDR3: TGTGCCTCCGAGGGACAGGCGAAGAACACTGAAGCTTTCTTT. Translated: CASEGQAKNTEAFF.

This chain joins TRBV19 and TRBJ1-6, with D hard to call. The V end lost 2 bases, the J end lost 0 bases, and 8 bases lay between the germline ends. CDR3 length: 16 residues. CDR1 and CDR2 (germline): LNHDA, SQIVND (reference sequence). CDR3 DNA sequence: TGTGCCAGTAGTATAAGTGGGAGCTCCTATAATTCACCCCTCCACTTT. Translating gives CASSISGSSYNSPLHF.

The gene calls are TRBV19 and TRBJ1-2; the D gene is possibly TRBD1 (5 bases). The CDR3 is made up of 14 amino acids. Germline CDR1 and CDR2: LNHDA and SQIVND (reference sequence). V dropped 4 bases and J dropped 7 bases, with 16 bases sitting between them. The CDR3 DNA reads TGTGCCAGTAGTACGCACCCGACCCAGGGTGGCTACACCTTC. Its translation is CASSTHPTQGGYTF.

The gene calls are TRBV10-2 and TRBJ2-1; 9 bases agree with TRBD2. Germline CDR1 WSHSY, CDR2 SAAADI. J gave up 7 bases and V 5 bases, and 9 bases lay outside the gene matches. The CDR3 length is 15 residues. This chain's CDR3 is CASSFSGRVGNEQFF. Written as DNA, the CDR3 is TGCGCCAGCAGTTTTAGCGGGAGAGTTGGAAATGAGCAGTTCTTC.